The entry that follows covers one TCR beta chain sequence. Its antigen is still unknown. TCRdb's copy holds only in-frame clones and misses some; the assay was immunoSEQ multiplex PCR. The sample shows more than 95,000 clones, about nine tenths of them seen only once. The data were obtained in a study of T cell clones after liver transplantation. Germline loops: CDR1 LNHDA, CDR2 SQIVND (reference sequence). The CDR3 is 16 residues long. V shed 3 bases and J shed 0 bases, with 12 bases lying between them. Whole-study results and caveats: A larger donor-reactive than third-party decline suggested partial antigen-specific deletion.

The V call is TRBV19, the J call TRBJ2-1; possibly TRBD2 for D (5 bases). The receptor was derived from a human patient who received a liver transplant. A share of the T cells may be of graft donor origin. Sequencing was performed on CD4+ T cells from blood, taken 12 months after liver transplant. The CDR3 nucleotides read TGTGCCAGTAGTATCCTTGGGGAGAGCTCCTACAATGAGCAGTTCTTC. Its translation: CASSILGESSYNEQFF.